Below, 25 T cell receptor beta chains from the same sample are listed, as sequenced in a study of T cell responses to AZD1222 COVID-19 vaccine. Clones were sequenced by immunoSEQ multiplex PCR, and TCRdb holds only the in-frame ones, with some missing. Here the sample spans fewer than 180,000 clones, about 93% being singletons. The sample consisted of peripheral blood, taken 28 days after the second AZD1222 dose. These receptors originate from an adult who received the AZD1222 COVID-19 vaccine.

The chain has TRBV2 and TRBJ1-2, with D hard to call. The germline V gene has CDR1 SNHLY and CDR2 FYNNEI. The CDR3 length is 11 residues. Trimming shortened V by 6 bases and J by 6 bases, and 8 bases separated the two germline ends. The DNA of the CDR3 is TGTGCCAGCAGCCGGATCGATGGCTACACCTTC. It codes for CASSRIDGYTF.

The chain employs TRBV19 and TRBJ2-7; perhaps TRBD1 as D (6 bases). V was pared by 5 bases and J by 6 bases, with 14 bases between. This CDR3 contains 13 residues. CDR1 is LNHDA and CDR2 is SQIVND in the germline V gene (reference sequence). The CDR3 is CASSPYEGVEQYF. DNA for the CDR3: TGTGCCAGTAGTCCTTACGAGGGGGTCGAGCAGTACTTC.

This chain connects TRBV18 to TRBJ2-7, with 7 bases identical to TRBD2. The CDR3 totals 14 residues. The J segment lost 4 bases and the V segment lost 2 bases, leaving 5 bases of the junction unmatched. Germline CDR1 reads KGHSH; CDR2 reads LQKENI. CDR3 region: CASSPGGGFYEQYF. DNA for the CDR3: TGTGCCAGCTCACCAGGGGGAGGGTTTTACGAGCAGTACTTC.

The chain uses TRBV27 and TRBJ2-5, with D uncertain. Looked up from germline, CDR1 is MNHEY and CDR2 is SMNVEV (reference sequence). The ends were cut back, 10 bases at V and 7 bases at J, with 16 bases in the middle. CDR3 length: 12 amino acids. CDR3 loop: CATRRRSGTQYF. The CDR3 DNA reads TGTGCCACCCGACGCAGGTCAGGGACCCAGTACTTC.

V gene TRBV6-4 combines with J gene TRBJ2-3; maybe TRBD2 (6 bases). CDR1 and CDR2 from the germline V gene are MRHNA and SNTAGT. V lost 0 bases and J 2 bases, leaving 9 bases between the germline ends. The CDR3 loop spans 15 amino acids. The CDR3 here is CASSDSGGTTDTQYF. The CDR3, as DNA: TGTGCCAGCAGTGACTCTGGGGGGACCACAGATACGCAGTATTTT.

The rearrangement uses TRBV7-9 and TRBJ2-1; D unresolved. The germline V and J ends were trimmed by 5 bases and 0 bases, with 11 bases remaining between them. There are 15 residues in the CDR3. Per the germline V gene, CDR1 is SEHNR and CDR2 is FQNEAQ (reference sequence). Written as DNA, the CDR3 is TGTGCCAGCAGCCCAGACTTGAGCTCCTACAATGAGCAGTTCTTC. As protein: CASSPDLSSYNEQFF. Supplemented by reference TRBV7-9 and TRBJ2-1, the full variable domain reads DTGVSQNPRHKITKRGQNVTFRCDPISEHNRLYWYRQTLGQGPEFLTYFQNEAQLEKSRLLSDRFSAERPKGSFSTLEIQRTEQGDSAMYLCASSPDLSSYNEQFFGPGTRLTVL.

V and J are TRBV19 and TRBJ1-2, with D perhaps matching TRBD1 (5 bases). The CDR3 totals 14 residues. With 7 bases removed from V and 4 bases from J, the gap between germline ends came to 16 bases. The germline gives CDR1 LNHDA, CDR2 SQIVND (reference sequence). The CDR3 region is CASMSGGVGYGYTF. CDR3 in DNA: TGTGCCAGTATGAGCGGGGGGGTTGGCTATGGCTACACCTTC.

The rearrangement uses TRBV27 and TRBJ2-7; 11 positions match TRBD1. This CDR3 comprises 15 residues. Unmatched junction bases numbered 4, after V lost 4 bases and J lost 2 bases. Germline V CDR1 and CDR2: MNHEY, SMNVEV (reference sequence). The CDR3 is CASSYSGQGAYEQYF. CDR3 coding DNA: TGTGCCAGCAGTTACTCGGGACAGGGGGCCTACGAGCAGTACTTC.

This chain uses TRBV30 with TRBJ2-7; D not resolved. The CDR3 spans 13 residues. V was shortened by 2 bases and J by 7 bases, with 15 bases between the two germline ends. CDR1 is GTSNPN and CDR2 is SVGIG in the germline V gene (reference sequence). CDR3 nucleotides: TGTGCCTGGAGTACCGCAGTTTTGGGAGAGCAGTACTTC. Protein product: CAWSTAVLGEQYF.

V is TRBV10-3 and J is TRBJ2-1, with 10 bases aligning to TRBD2. The CDR3 sequence is 17 residues long. Germline values: CDR1 ENHRY, CDR2 SYGVKD. Trimming cost V 3 bases and J 7 bases; bases outside gene matches: 12. The CDR3 bases are TGTGCCATCAGTGATCCGGCTAGCGGGAGTTCTAGGAATGAGCAGTTCTTC. As protein: CAISDPASGSSRNEQFF.

The V call is TRBV10-1, the J call TRBJ1-3, with D unclear. This CDR3 is built from 14 residues. Germline values: CDR1 WNHNN, CDR2 SYGVQD (reference sequence). Trimming shortened V by 2 bases and J by 2 bases, and 7 bases separated the two germline ends. CDR3 bases: TGCGCCAGCAGTGAGGGTCTGCCTGGAAACACCATATATTTT. This codes for CASSEGLPGNTIYF.

This chain uses TRBV3-1 (or the pseudogene TRBV3-2) with TRBJ1-1; D unresolved. V was trimmed by 1 base and J by 1 base, leaving 7 bases between them. This CDR3 has 14 residues. Germline assignment: CDR1 LGHDT and CDR2 YNNKEL (reference sequence). The CDR3 DNA follows: TGTGCCAGCAGCCAAGCTAGGTCGAACACTGAAGCTTTCTTT. Amino acids: CASSQARSNTEAFF.

The rearrangement uses TRBV2 and TRBJ2-2, with D tentatively TRBD2 (5 bases). This CDR3 spans 13 amino acids. V was cut by 6 bases and J by 6 bases, with 11 bases left in between. Germline CDR1 and CDR2: SNHLY and FYNNEI. DNA of the CDR3: TGTGCCAGCAGCGAGCTAGCTCCCGGGGAGCTGTTTTTT. Translation gives CASSELAPGELFF.

V and J are TRBV5-5 and TRBJ1-2; no firm D call. V dropped 4 bases and J dropped 4 bases, with 17 bases sitting between them. The CDR3 extends over 15 amino acids. Germline V CDR1 and CDR2: SGHKS, YYEKEE (reference sequence). The CDR3 DNA follows: TGTGCCAGCAGCCGCGCTTTTGGGGATTTCTATGGCTACACCTTC. Its translation is CASSRAFGDFYGYTF. The full variable domain, in which reference TRBV5-5 and TRBJ1-2 provide the parts outside the CDR3, is DAGVTQSPTHLIKTRGQQVTLRCSPISGHKSVSWYQQVLGQGPQFIFQYYEKEERGRGNFPDRFSARQFPNYSSELNVNALLLGDSALYLCASSRAFGDFYGYTFGSGTRLTVV.

The V and J genes are TRBV28 and TRBJ1-5; TRBD1 matches 7 bases. The CDR3 covers 14 residues. Germline-derived CDR1 and CDR2 are MDHEN and SYDVKM. The V gene end was trimmed by 3 bases and the J gene end by 9 bases; junction bases not matched to a gene: 8. The CDR3 DNA follows: TGTGCCAGCAGTTTGACAGGGAGGGGGACGCCCCAGCATTTT. It yields the protein CASSLTGRGTPQHF.

The V call is TRBV5-6, the J call TRBJ2-3; 11 bases match TRBD2. With 4 bases clipped from V and 5 bases from J, the junction kept 15 bases outside the gene matches. The CDR3 runs to 18 residues. Germline CDR1 and CDR2: SGHDT and YYEEEE. The CDR3 region is CASSQPGLAVFRGDTQYF. CDR3 DNA: TGTGCCAGCAGCCAACCGGGACTAGCGGTATTCAGAGGAGATACGCAGTATTTT.

The rearrangement links TRBV6-1 to TRBJ1-6; perhaps TRBD1 as D (6 bases). Trimming took 3 bases from V and 7 from J, leaving 10 bases between them. The CDR3 covers 14 residues. Germline V gene sequence: CDR1 MNHNS, CDR2 SASEGT. CDR3 region: CASSEDRNNSPLHF. The CDR3, as DNA: TGTGCCAGCAGTGAGGACAGAAACAATTCACCCCTCCACTTT.

This chain connects TRBV15 to TRBJ1-2, with 8 bases that match TRBD1. V dropped 3 bases and J dropped 4; count of bases not matched to a gene: 10. The CDR3 covers 16 residues. The germline V gene has CDR1 LNHNV and CDR2 YYDKDF (reference sequence). The CDR3 nucleotides are TGTGCCACCAGCAGGACCCGGGACAGGTCGGGCTATGGCTACACCTTC. This translates into CATSRTRDRSGYGYTF. The whole variable domain, filled in from reference TRBV15 and TRBJ1-2, reads DAMVIQNPRYQVTQFGKPVTLSCSQTLNHNVMYWYQQKSSQAPKLLFHYYDKDFNNEADTPDNFQSRRPNTSFCFLDIRSPGLGDTAMYLCATSRTRDRSGYGYTFGSGTRLTVV.

CDR3 in amino acids: CATSNLGRGNQPQHF. DNA of the CDR3: TGTGCCACCAGCAACTTGGGGCGAGGCAATCAGCCCCAGCATTTT. The genes are TRBV15 and TRBJ1-5, with D possibly TRBD1 on 5 matching bases. The CDR3 loop spans 15 amino acids. Trimming removed 4 bases from V and 2 bases from J, with 12 bases in between. Germline V CDR1 and CDR2: LNHNV, YYDKDF (reference sequence). Variable domain in full (rest from reference TRBV15 and TRBJ1-5): DAMVIQNPRYQVTQFGKPVTLSCSQTLNHNVMYWYQQKSSQAPKLLFHYYDKDFNNEADTPDNFQSRRPNTSFCFLDIRSPGLGDTAMYLCATSNLGRGNQPQHFGDGTRLSIL.

V and J are TRBV6-5 and TRBJ1-1; TRBD1 matches 8 bases. Looked up from germline, CDR1 is MNHEY and CDR2 is SVGAGI. V dropped 6 bases and J dropped 7; count of bases not matched to a gene: 7. The CDR3 runs to 13 residues. CDR3 loop: CASRSTGVIEAFF. The CDR3 nucleotides read TGTGCCAGCAGGTCGACAGGGGTGATTGAAGCTTTCTTT.

This chain uses TRBV29-1 with TRBJ1-2; 8 bases are a match to TRBD1. Germline V gene sequence: CDR1 SQVTM, CDR2 ANQGSEA. The V and J ends lost 4 bases and 4 bases, in that order; junction bases with no gene match: 8. The CDR3 runs to 14 residues. As DNA, the CDR3 is TGCAGCGTTGTAGCCGGGACAGGAACCTATGGCTACACCTTC. Protein: CSVVAGTGTYGYTF.

This clone was seen more than once but under ten times. The J gene is TRBJ1-2, the V gene TRBV11-2; 7 bases are shared with TRBD1. Per the germline V gene, CDR1 is SGHAT and CDR2 is FQNNGV. The ends lost 5 bases at V and 5 bases at J; junction bases unmatched: 14. This CDR3 region has 16 residues. The chain's CDR3 is CASSRREGASSYGYTF. CDR3 coding DNA: TGTGCCAGCAGCCGACGAGAGGGGGCTTCGAGTTATGGCTACACCTTC.

V and J are TRBV6-5 and TRBJ2-7; D perhaps matches TRBD2 (6 bases). V was pared by 2 bases and J by 0 bases, with 11 bases between. The CDR3 has 15 amino acids. From germline, CDR1 is MNHEY and CDR2 SVGAGI. The CDR3 spells CASSYDSGASYEQYF. In DNA, the CDR3 is TGTGCCAGCAGTTACGATTCGGGAGCCTCCTACGAGCAGTACTTC.

The chain uses TRBV7-9 and TRBJ2-5; no clear D. The V end was cut by 5 bases, the J end by 2 bases, with 3 bases between. CDR1 is SEHNR and CDR2 is FQNEAQ in the germline V gene (reference sequence). The CDR3 contains 11 residues. The CDR3 DNA follows: TGTGCCAGCAGCGCACAAGAGACCCAGTACTTC. Its protein is CASSAQETQYF.

The chain links TRBV19 to TRBJ1-5; TRBD1 matches 10 bases. CDR1 and CDR2 from the germline V gene are LNHDA and SQIVND (reference sequence). The CDR3 spans 18 residues. The trim removed 1 base at V and 7 bases at J, leaving 13 bases unmatched. The CDR3 protein is CASSIVQWRQGAGQPQHF. The CDR3 DNA follows: TGTGCCAGTAGTATAGTACAGTGGAGACAGGGGGCCGGACAGCCCCAGCATTTT. Together with reference TRBV19 and TRBJ1-5, the CDR3 gives the full variable domain: DGGITQSPKYLFRKEGQNVTLSCEQNLNHDAMYWYRQDPGQGLRLIYYSQIVNDFQKGDIAEGYSVSREKKESFPLTVTSAQKNPTAFYLCASSIVQWRQGAGQPQHFGDGTRLSIL.